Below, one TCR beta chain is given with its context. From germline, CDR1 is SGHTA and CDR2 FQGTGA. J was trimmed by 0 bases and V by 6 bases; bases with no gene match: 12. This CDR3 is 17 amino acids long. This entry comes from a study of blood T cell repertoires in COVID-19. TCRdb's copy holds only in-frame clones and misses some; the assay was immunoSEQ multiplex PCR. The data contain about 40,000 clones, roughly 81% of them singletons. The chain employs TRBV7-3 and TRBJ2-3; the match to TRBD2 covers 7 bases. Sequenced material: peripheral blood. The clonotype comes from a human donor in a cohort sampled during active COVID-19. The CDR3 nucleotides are TGTGCCAGCAGTCCCAGGCCGGCCGGGGGGAGCACAGATACGCAGTATTTT. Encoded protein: CASSPRPAGGSTDTQYF.